The sequence of this T cell receptor beta chain was determined in a study of cytomegalovirus exposure and HLA in healthy donors. The CDR3 is 16 residues long. The V end was cut by 2 bases, the J end by 4 bases, with 18 bases between. The germline CDR1 and CDR2 sequences are SGHTA and FQGNSA. Researchers ran the PCR with 60 Vbeta and 13 Jbeta primers. Sequencing used immunoSEQ multiplex PCR; TCRdb keeps in-frame clones, though not all of them. The sample gives roughly 130,000 clones, around 72% of which show up once; approximately 4.3% is in the top ten. All the people who gave samples were healthy bone marrow donors.

The sequence was collected from a man aged 18 to 35 in good health and CMV-seropositive. The sequencing sample was made of PBMCs. V and J are TRBV7-2 and TRBJ2-7; D is perhaps TRBD1 (6 bases). As DNA, the CDR3 is TGTGCCAGCAGCTTATACGCCCGAGAACAGGGATACGAGCAGTACTTC. Its translation: CASSLYAREQGYEQYF.